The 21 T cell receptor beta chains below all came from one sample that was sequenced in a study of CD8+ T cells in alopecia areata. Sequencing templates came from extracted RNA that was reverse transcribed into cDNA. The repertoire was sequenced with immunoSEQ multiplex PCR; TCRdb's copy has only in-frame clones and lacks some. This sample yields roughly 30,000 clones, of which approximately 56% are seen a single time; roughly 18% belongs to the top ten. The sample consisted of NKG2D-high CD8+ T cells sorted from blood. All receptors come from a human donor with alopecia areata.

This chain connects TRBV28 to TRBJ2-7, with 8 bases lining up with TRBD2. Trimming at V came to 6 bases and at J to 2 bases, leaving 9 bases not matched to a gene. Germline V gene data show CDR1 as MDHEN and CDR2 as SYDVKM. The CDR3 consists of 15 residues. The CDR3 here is CASSFPLGLAYEQYF. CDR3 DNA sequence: TGTGCCAGCAGCTTTCCGTTGGGACTAGCCTACGAGCAGTACTTC.

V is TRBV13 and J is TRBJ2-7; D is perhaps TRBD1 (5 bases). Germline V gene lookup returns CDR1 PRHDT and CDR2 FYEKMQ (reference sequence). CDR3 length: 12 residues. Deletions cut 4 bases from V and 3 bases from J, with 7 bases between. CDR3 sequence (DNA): TGTGCCAGCAGCTCCCAGGGCTACGAGCAGTACTTC. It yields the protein CASSSQGYEQYF.

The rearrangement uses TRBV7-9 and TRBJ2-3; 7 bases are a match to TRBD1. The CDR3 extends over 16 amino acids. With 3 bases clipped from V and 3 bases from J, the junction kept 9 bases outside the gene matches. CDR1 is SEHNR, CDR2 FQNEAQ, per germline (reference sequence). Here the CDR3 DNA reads TGTGCCAGCAGCTTTCCCCCCGGGACAGAGACAGATACGCAGTATTTT. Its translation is CASSFPPGTETDTQYF.

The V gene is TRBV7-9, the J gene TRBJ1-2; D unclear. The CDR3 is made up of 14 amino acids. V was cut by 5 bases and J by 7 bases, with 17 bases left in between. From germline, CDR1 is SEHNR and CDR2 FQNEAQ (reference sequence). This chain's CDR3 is CASSATYKRFGYTF. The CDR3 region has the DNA TGTGCCAGCAGCGCCACCTATAAGCGTTTTGGCTACACCTTC.

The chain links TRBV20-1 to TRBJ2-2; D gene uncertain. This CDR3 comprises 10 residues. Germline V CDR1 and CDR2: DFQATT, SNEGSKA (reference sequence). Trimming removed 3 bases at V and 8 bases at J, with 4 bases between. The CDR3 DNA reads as TGCAGTGCTAGCATGGGGGAGCTGTTTTTT. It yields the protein CSASMGELFF.

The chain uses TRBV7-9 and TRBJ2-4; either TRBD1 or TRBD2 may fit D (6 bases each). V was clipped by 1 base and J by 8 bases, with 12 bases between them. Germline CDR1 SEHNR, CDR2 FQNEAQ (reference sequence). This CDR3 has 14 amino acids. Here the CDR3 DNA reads TGTGCCAGCAGCTTAGTGAGGGGGGTAGACATTCAGTACTTC. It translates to CASSLVRGVDIQYF. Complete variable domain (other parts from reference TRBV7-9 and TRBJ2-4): DTGVSQNPRHKITKRGQNVTFRCDPISEHNRLYWYRQTLGQGPEFLTYFQNEAQLEKSRLLSDRFSAERPKGSFSTLEIQRTEQGDSAMYLCASSLVRGVDIQYFGAGTRLSVL.

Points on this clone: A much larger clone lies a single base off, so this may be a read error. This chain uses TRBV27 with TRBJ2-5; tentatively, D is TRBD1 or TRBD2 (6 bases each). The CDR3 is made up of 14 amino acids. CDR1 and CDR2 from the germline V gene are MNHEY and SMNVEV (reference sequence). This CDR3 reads CASSLGGQQETQHF. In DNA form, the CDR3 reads TGTGCCAGCAGCCTAGGGGGGCAGCAAGAGACCCAGCACTTC.

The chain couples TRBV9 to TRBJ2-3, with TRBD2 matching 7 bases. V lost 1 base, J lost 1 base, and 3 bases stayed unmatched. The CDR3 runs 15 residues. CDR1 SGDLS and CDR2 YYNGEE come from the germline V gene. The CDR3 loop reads CASSVSSGGTDTQYF. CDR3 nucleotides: TGTGCCAGCAGCGTATCGAGCGGGGGCACAGATACGCAGTATTTT.

The CDR3 spells CASSWGRSYEQYF. Here the CDR3 DNA reads TGTGCCAGCAGTTGGGGACGGTCCTACGAGCAGTACTTC. This chain uses TRBV28 with TRBJ2-7; possibly TRBD1 or TRBD2 for D (5 bases each). CDR3 length: 13 amino acids. Germline V gene data show CDR1 as MDHEN and CDR2 as SYDVKM. The germline V and J ends were trimmed by 4 bases and 1 base, with 8 bases remaining between them.

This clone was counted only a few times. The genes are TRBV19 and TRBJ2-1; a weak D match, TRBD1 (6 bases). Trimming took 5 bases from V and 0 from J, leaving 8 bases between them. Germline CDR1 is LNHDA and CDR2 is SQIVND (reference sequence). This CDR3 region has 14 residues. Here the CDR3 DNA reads TGTGCCAGTAGTCAAGGGGGCTCCTACAATGAGCAGTTCTTC. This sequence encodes CASSQGGSYNEQFF.

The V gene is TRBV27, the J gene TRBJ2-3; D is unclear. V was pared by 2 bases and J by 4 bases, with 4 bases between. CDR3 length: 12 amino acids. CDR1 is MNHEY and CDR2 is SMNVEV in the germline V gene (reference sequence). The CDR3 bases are TGTGCCAGCAGTTTAGGTCCAGATACGCAGTATTTT. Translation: CASSLGPDTQYF.

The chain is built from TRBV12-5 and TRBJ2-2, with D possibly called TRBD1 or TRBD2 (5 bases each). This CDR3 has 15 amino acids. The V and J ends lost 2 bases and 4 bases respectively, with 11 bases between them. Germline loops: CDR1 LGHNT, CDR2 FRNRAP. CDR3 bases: TGTGCTAGTGGTTTGTTTGGGGGTGGCACCGGGGAGCTGTTTTTT. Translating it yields CASGLFGGGTGELFF.

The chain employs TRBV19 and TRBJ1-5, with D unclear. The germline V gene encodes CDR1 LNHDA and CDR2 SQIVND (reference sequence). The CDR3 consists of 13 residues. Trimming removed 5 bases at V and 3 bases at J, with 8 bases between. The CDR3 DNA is TGTGCCAGTAGTGGAGGGTTCAATCAGCCCCAGCATTTT. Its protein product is CASSGGFNQPQHF.

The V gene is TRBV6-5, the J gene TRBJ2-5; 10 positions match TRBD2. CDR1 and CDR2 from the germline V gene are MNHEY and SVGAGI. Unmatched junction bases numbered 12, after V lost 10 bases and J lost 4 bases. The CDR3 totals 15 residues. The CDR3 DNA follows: TGTGCCACCGCTAGCGGGGGCTGGCATCTAGAGACCCAGTACTTC. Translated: CATASGGWHLETQYF.

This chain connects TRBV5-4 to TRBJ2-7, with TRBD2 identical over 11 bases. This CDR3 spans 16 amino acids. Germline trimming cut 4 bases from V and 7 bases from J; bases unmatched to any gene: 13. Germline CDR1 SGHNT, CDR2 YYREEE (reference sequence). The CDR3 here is CASSQRSSGRPGEQYF. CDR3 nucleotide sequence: TGTGCCAGCAGCCAACGTTCTAGCGGGAGGCCTGGGGAGCAGTACTTC.

The CDR3 sequence: CASSLSEAYEQYF. The CDR3 nucleotides read TGTGCCAGCAGTTTATCTGAGGCGTACGAGCAGTACTTC. The V call is TRBV27, the J call TRBJ2-7; no definite D call. The CDR3 runs to 13 residues. V lost 0 bases and J lost 4, with 7 bases in between. In germline, CDR1 is MNHEY, CDR2 SMNVEV (reference sequence).

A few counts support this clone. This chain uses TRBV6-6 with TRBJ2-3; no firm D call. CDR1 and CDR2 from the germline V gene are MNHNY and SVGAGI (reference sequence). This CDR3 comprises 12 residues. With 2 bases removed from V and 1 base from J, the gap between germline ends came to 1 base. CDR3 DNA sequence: TGTGCCAGCAGTTACGGCACAGATACGCAGTATTTT. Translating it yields CASSYGTDTQYF.

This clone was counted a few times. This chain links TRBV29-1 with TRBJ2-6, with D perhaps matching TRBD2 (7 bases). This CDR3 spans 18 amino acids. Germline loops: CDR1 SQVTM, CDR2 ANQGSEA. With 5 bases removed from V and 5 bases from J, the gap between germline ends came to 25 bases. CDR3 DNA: TGCAGCGTTTGGAGCACGGGGGGCTCTGGTCGTTGGGCCAACGTCCTGACTTTC. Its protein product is CSVWSTGGSGRWANVLTF.

CDR3 nucleotides: TGTGCCAGCAGCCCATTGCTGGGGTCTGAAGCTTTCTTT. It yields the protein CASSPLLGSEAFF. The V and J genes are TRBV7-2 and TRBJ1-1; D remains ambiguous. The CDR3 is 13 amino acids. V lost 5 bases and J 6 bases, leaving 13 bases between the germline ends. The germline V gene has CDR1 SGHTA and CDR2 FQGNSA.

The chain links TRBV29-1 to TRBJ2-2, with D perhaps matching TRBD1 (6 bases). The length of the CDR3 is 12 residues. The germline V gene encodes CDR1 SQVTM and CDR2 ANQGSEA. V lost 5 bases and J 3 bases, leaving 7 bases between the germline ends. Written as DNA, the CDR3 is TGCAGCGTTCAGGGGCACACCGGGGAGCTGTTTTTT. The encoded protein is CSVQGHTGELFF.

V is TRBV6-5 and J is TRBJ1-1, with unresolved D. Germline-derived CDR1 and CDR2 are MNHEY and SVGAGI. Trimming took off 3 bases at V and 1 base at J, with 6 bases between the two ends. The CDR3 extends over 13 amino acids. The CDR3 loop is CASSYGRNTEAFF. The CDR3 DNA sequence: TGTGCCAGCAGTTATGGCAGGAACACTGAAGCTTTCTTT.